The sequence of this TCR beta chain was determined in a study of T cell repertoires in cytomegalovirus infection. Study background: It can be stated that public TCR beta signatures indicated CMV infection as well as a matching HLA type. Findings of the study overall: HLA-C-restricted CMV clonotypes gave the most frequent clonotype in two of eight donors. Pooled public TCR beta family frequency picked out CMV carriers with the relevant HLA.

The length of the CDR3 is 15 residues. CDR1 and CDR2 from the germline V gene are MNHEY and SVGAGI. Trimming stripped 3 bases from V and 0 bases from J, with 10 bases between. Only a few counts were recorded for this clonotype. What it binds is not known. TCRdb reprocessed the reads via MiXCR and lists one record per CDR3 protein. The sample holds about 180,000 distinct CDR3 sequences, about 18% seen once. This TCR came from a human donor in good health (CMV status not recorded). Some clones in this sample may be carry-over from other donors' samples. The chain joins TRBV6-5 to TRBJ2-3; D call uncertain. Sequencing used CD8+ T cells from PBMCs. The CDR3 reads CASSYGQESTDTQYF. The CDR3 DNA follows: TGTGCCAGCAGTTATGGGCAGGAGAGCACAGATACGCAGTATTTT.